These T cell receptor beta chains were read from a single sample in a study of T cell repertoires in cytomegalovirus infection. Each CDR3 protein gets one entry after TCRdb re-called the reads with MiXCR. The sample includes 680,000 or so distinct CDR3 sequences, around a third seen only once; the top ten take 18%. Their antigens remain unidentified. Sequencing used cultured PBMCs, obtained from culture after CMV antigen stimulation. Receptors were obtained from a human donor in good health (CMV status not recorded). Some clones in this sample may be carry-over from other donors' samples. Each CDR3 is given with its conserved first and last residue. D genes are given only for firm matches. Clone size, where shown, is once, few, many, or a class for clones that have expanded.

abundance: once; j_gene: TRBJ2-5; v_gene: TRBV15; d_gene: -; CDR3aa: CATSRVFGNQETQYF; CDR3nt: TGTGCCACCAGCAGAGTATTTGGTAATCAAGAGACCCAGTACTTC
abundance: -; j_gene: TRBJ1-6; v_gene: TRBV12-3/TRBV12-4; d_gene: TRBD1; CDR3aa: CASSKGQGGSPLHF; CDR3nt: TGTGCCAGCAGTAAGGGACAGGGGGGATCACCCCTCCACTTT
abundance: few; j_gene: TRBJ2-1; v_gene: TRBV7-2; d_gene: -; CDR3aa: CASSLSRADEQFF; CDR3nt: TGTGCCAGCAGCTTAAGCAGGGCAGATGAGCAGTTCTTC
abundance: few; j_gene: TRBJ2-5; v_gene: TRBV7-6; d_gene: TRBD1; CDR3aa: CASSFGQAGETQYF; CDR3nt: TGTGCCAGCAGCTTCGGACAGGCCGGAGAGACCCAGTACTTC
abundance: few; j_gene: TRBJ1-2; v_gene: TRBV24-1; d_gene: -; CDR3aa: CATSDHPGLYGYTF; CDR3nt: TGTGCCACCAGTGACCATCCGGGCCTCTATGGCTACACCTTC
abundance: -; j_gene: TRBJ1-4; v_gene: TRBV12-3/TRBV12-4; d_gene: TRBD1; CDR3aa: CASSANRGTNEKLFF; CDR3nt: TGTGCCAGCAGCGCCAACAGGGGCACTAATGAAAAACTGTTTTTT
abundance: -; j_gene: TRBJ1-1; v_gene: TRBV7-9; d_gene: -; CDR3aa: CASSLDGAIGAFF; CDR3nt: TGTGCCAGCAGCTTGGACGGGGCGATAGGGGCTTTCTTT
abundance: -; j_gene: TRBJ2-7; v_gene: TRBV7-2; d_gene: TRBD1; CDR3aa: CASSNRQGDEQYF; CDR3nt: TGTGCCAGCAGTAACCGACAGGGGGACGAGCAGTACTTC
abundance: few; j_gene: TRBJ1-2; v_gene: TRBV19; d_gene: -; CDR3aa: CASRGRGNYYGYTF; CDR3nt: TGTGCCAGTAGGGGAAGGGGGAATTACTATGGCTACACCTTC
abundance: -; j_gene: TRBJ2-1; v_gene: TRBV11-2; d_gene: -; CDR3aa: CASSLTGLGSYNEQFF; CDR3nt: TGTGCCAGCAGCTTAACAGGTTTAGGCTCCTACAATGAGCAGTTCTTC
abundance: -; j_gene: TRBJ2-7; v_gene: TRBV10-3; d_gene: TRBD1; CDR3aa: CAISEEDRGEQYF; CDR3nt: TGTGCCATCAGTGAGGAGGACAGGGGCGAGCAGTACTTC
abundance: -; j_gene: TRBJ2-5; v_gene: TRBV5-1; d_gene: -; CDR3aa: CASSPNPRAGGETQYF; CDR3nt: TGCGCCAGCAGCCCGAACCCCCGGGCGGGCGGGGAGACCCAGTACTTC
abundance: -; j_gene: TRBJ2-1; v_gene: TRBV7-2; d_gene: TRBD2; CDR3aa: CASSEPSGRADNEQFF; CDR3nt: TGTGCCAGCAGCGAACCTAGCGGGAGGGCCGACAATGAGCAGTTCTTC
abundance: few; j_gene: TRBJ2-7; v_gene: TRBV11-2; d_gene: -; CDR3aa: CASSSGRQTYEQYF; CDR3nt: TGTGCCAGCAGCTCAGGGAGGCAGACCTACGAGCAGTACTTC
abundance: -; j_gene: TRBJ1-2; v_gene: TRBV4-1; d_gene: -; CDR3aa: CASSQGAGGNGYTF; CDR3nt: TGCGCCAGCAGCCAAGGGGCGGGGGGTAATGGCTACACCTTC
abundance: -; j_gene: TRBJ2-3; v_gene: TRBV2; d_gene: -; CDR3aa: CASSRSKEGDTQYF; CDR3nt: TGTGCCAGCAGTCGTTCAAAGGAGGGAGATACGCAGTATTTT
abundance: -; j_gene: TRBJ2-1; v_gene: TRBV5-1; d_gene: TRBD2; CDR3aa: CASSPVSGGEYNEQFF; CDR3nt: TGCGCCAGCAGCCCAGTTAGCGGGGGAGAATACAATGAGCAGTTCTTC
abundance: -; j_gene: TRBJ1-1; v_gene: TRBV7-8; d_gene: -; CDR3aa: CASSPDTNTEAFF; CDR3nt: TGTGCCAGCAGTCCCGACACGAACACTGAAGCTTTCTTT
abundance: many; j_gene: TRBJ2-3; v_gene: TRBV7-2; d_gene: TRBD2; CDR3aa: CASSPRYLAGGTQYF; CDR3nt: TGTGCCAGCAGCCCTAGATACTTAGCGGGGGGTACGCAGTATTTT
abundance: -; j_gene: TRBJ2-1; v_gene: TRBV7-9; d_gene: -; CDR3aa: CASSQGEGFYNEQFF; CDR3nt: TGTGCCAGCAGTCAGGGAGAGGGGTTTTACAATGAGCAGTTCTTC
abundance: -; j_gene: TRBJ1-2; v_gene: TRBV28; d_gene: -; CDR3aa: CASSPGTSSGYTF; CDR3nt: TGTGCCAGCAGCCCCGGGACTTCCAGTGGCTACACCTTC